A selection of T cell receptor beta chains follows, all from one sample in a study of T cell changes during pregnancy in multiple sclerosis. Sequencing was performed with immunoSEQ multiplex PCR; in TCRdb, only in-frame clones are kept and a portion is missing. Of almost 20,000 clones in the sample, around nine tenths are singletons; the top ten hold less than 20%. Sequenced here: CD8+ T cells from peripheral blood mononuclear cells, sampled after pregnancy. These receptors were taken from a female donor in good health, enrolled as a control in a pregnancy study. Both conserved end residues are part of each CDR3. D genes are given only for firm matches. Clone size is given for some rows only: seen once, a few or many times, or a class if the clone is expanded.

j_gene	abundance	v_gene	d_gene	CDR3aa	CDR3nt
TRBJ2-7	.	TRBV13	.	CASSPKGHPYEQYF	TGTGCCAGCAGCCCGAAGGGACACCCCTACGAGCAGTACTTC
TRBJ1-4	.	TRBV15	.	CATSRGEGVQEKLFF	TGTGCCACCAGCAGAGGAGAGGGGGTGCAGGAAAAACTGTTTTTT
TRBJ2-3	.	TRBV7-9	.	CASSFLDSRSADTQYF	TGTGCCAGCAGCTTCCTGGATAGCCGGAGCGCAGATACGCAGTATTTT
TRBJ2-7	.	TRBV4-2	TRBD1	CASSQPLRQGLSYEQYF	TGTGCCAGCAGCCAACCGCTCCGACAGGGCCTATCCTACGAGCAGTACTTC
TRBJ2-3	.	TRBV9	.	CASSTQGVGPTDTQYF	TGTGCCAGCAGCACCCAAGGGGTAGGACCCACAGATACGCAGTATTTT
TRBJ2-7	.	TRBV14	TRBD2	CASSQFSGGRVGEQYF	TGTGCCAGCAGCCAATTTAGCGGGGGGAGAGTTGGCGAGCAGTACTTC
TRBJ1-1	.	TRBV27	.	CASSFGGSEAFF	TGTGCCAGCAGTTTCGGAGGGTCTGAAGCTTTCTTT
TRBJ2-7	few	TRBV4-1	TRBD2	CASSQGLAYEQYF	TGCGCCAGCAGCCAAGGACTAGCTTACGAGCAGTACTTC
TRBJ2-6	.	TRBV7-2	.	CASSLEGAYSSGANVLTF	TGTGCCAGCAGCTTAGAGGGAGCCTATAGCTCTGGGGCCAACGTCCTGACTTTC
TRBJ2-7	.	TRBV6-5	.	CASSYSLGVPPYEQYF	TGTGCCAGCAGTTACTCGTTGGGCGTCCCTCCATACGAGCAGTACTTC
TRBJ2-7	.	TRBV28	.	CASSLRQYEQYF	TGTGCCAGCAGTTTGAGGCAGTACGAGCAGTACTTC
TRBJ2-2	.	TRBV6-1	TRBD2	CASSEARGRGTGELFF	TGTGCCAGCAGTGAAGCGCGCGGGAGGGGCACCGGGGAGCTGTTTTTT
TRBJ1-2	.	TRBV6-1	.	CASSEARGTYGYTF	TGTGCCAGCAGTGAAGCGCGGGGGACCTATGGCTACACCTTC
TRBJ1-1	.	TRBV10-2	TRBD1	CASSEPQGEVTEAFF	TGCGCCAGCAGCGAACCCCAGGGGGAAGTCACTGAAGCTTTCTTT
TRBJ1-2	.	TRBV25-1	.	CASSDRRGRGRFGYTF	TGTGCCAGCAGTGACCGCCGGGGGAGGGGCCGATTTGGCTACACCTTC
TRBJ1-4	few	TRBV9	.	CASSSSPETGNEKLFF	TGTGCCAGCAGCTCTAGTCCAGAAACAGGAAATGAAAAACTGTTTTTT
TRBJ2-7	.	TRBV5-4	TRBD1	CASSVDRADEQYF	TGTGCCAGCAGCGTGGACAGGGCTGACGAGCAGTACTTC
TRBJ2-7	.	TRBV9	.	CASSDGTYEQYF	TGTGCCAGCAGCGATGGGACTTACGAGCAGTACTTC
TRBJ2-1	.	TRBV10-1	TRBD2	CASSECLAANNEQFF	TGCGCCAGCAGTGAGTGCCTAGCGGCCAACAATGAGCAGTTCTTC
TRBJ2-5	.	TRBV30	TRBD2	CAWGASGGIQETQYF	TGTGCCTGGGGGGCTAGCGGGGGGATCCAAGAGACCCAGTACTTC
TRBJ1-2	.	TRBV14	TRBD1	CASSQLRTGRANYGYTF	TGTGCCAGCAGCCAGTTAAGGACAGGGAGGGCTAACTATGGCTACACCTTC
TRBJ2-7	.	TRBV13	.	CASSVRGYEQYF	TGTGCCAGCAGCGTCAGGGGTTACGAGCAGTACTTC
TRBJ1-2	.	TRBV6-4	.	CASSYVGGGYTF	TGTGCCAGCAGTTACGTCGGGGGTGGCTACACCTTC
TRBJ2-1	.	TRBV30	TRBD1	CAWSVETGVNEQFF	TGTGCCTGGAGTGTGGAGACAGGGGTCAATGAGCAGTTCTTC